Below are 11 T cell receptor beta chains sequenced from a single sample in a study of T cell clusters in autoimmune cytopenias. Each sample's input was roughly 270 ng genomic DNA, roughly 38,000 genome equivalents. TRB rearrangements were amplified by touch-down multiplex PCR with mixed TRB-A/B primers. After re-calling the multiplex PCR reads, TCRdb lists one entry per CDR3 protein, DNA absent. The sample has approximately 2,000 distinct CDR3 sequences, and its top ten clones hold approximately 8.4%. The sample also formed part of further work on T cell repertoires in aging, cancer and after chemotherapy.

The sample was peripheral blood. The receptors were gathered from a human donor in good health.

This clonotype registers medium-sized (0.01 to 0.1%) by frequency. The chain uses TRBV7-6 and TRBJ2-3; TCRdb's assignment of TRBD2 cannot be checked, as there is no DNA. This CDR3 comprises 16 residues. The V gene's germline CDR1 is SGHVS and CDR2 FNYEAQ. CDR3 loop: CASSLSTQRDTDTQYF.

CDR3 sequence reads: CASSLAGALQETQYF. The genes are TRBV5-1 and TRBJ2-5. Germline V gives CDR1 SGHRS, CDR2 YFSETQ. The CDR3 is 15 amino acids.

According to its frequency, this clonotype is medium-sized (0.01 to 0.1%). The chain employs TRBV5-6 and TRBJ2-3; TCRdb designates TRBD2, a call that cannot be tested without DNA. Germline assignment: CDR1 SGHDT and CDR2 YYEEEE. This CDR3 is 15 amino acids long. The CDR3 sequence is CASSLGAGGTDTQYF.

The gene calls are TRBV5-1 and TRBJ2-1; there is no DNA to check the TCRdb D call of TRBD2. The germline V gene encodes CDR1 SGHRS and CDR2 YFSETQ. CDR3 length: 16 amino acids. CDR3 in amino acids: CASSPGGAGTINEQFF. Combining the CDR3 with reference TRBV5-1 and TRBJ2-1 gives the whole variable domain KAGVTQTPRYLIKTRGQQVTLSCSPISGHRSVSWYQQTPGQGLQFLFEYFSETQRNKGNFPGRFSGRQFSNSRSEMNVSTLELGDSALYLCASSPGGAGTINEQFFGPGTRLTVL.

Measured by frequency, this clonotype is medium-sized (0.01 to 0.1%). This chain joins TRBV7-9 and TRBJ2-1; TCRdb's D call, TRBD1, is unchecked because there is no DNA. This CDR3 region has 15 residues. Germline V gene data show CDR1 as SEHNR and CDR2 as FQNEAQ (reference sequence). The CDR3 sequence is CASSSPGGADNEQFF.

Measured by frequency, this clonotype is medium-sized. The gene calls are TRBV20-1 and TRBJ1-4; the D gene TCRdb calls, TRBD1, cannot be checked with no DNA. Germline V lookup: CDR1 DFQATT, CDR2 SNEGSKA (reference sequence). There are 11 residues in the CDR3. CDR3 loop: CSPMGGTELFF.

The chain employs TRBV20-1 and TRBJ1-5. The CDR3 is 14 amino acids. The germline gives CDR1 DFQATT, CDR2 SNEGSKA (reference sequence). The CDR3 here is CSARVTAGNSAQHF.

V is TRBV20-1 and J is TRBJ2-2. Per germline, CDR1 DFQATT and CDR2 SNEGSKA (reference sequence). This CDR3 region has 12 residues. CDR3 sequence reads: CSASQDTGELFF.

Measured by frequency, this clonotype is large. The rearrangement uses TRBV29-1 and TRBJ2-2. The CDR3 loop spans 13 amino acids. Germline V CDR1 and CDR2: SQVTM, ANQGSEA. The CDR3 loop reads CSGVQGDTGELFF.

The chain carries TRBV10-3 and TRBJ1-5; TCRdb calls TRBD1, which cannot be checked without DNA. The CDR3 totals 16 residues. Germline V CDR1 and CDR2: ENHRY, SYGVKD. CDR3 sequence: CAIIWGGQGSNQPQHF.

This clonotype is labeled medium-sized based on frequency. V and J are TRBV7-6 and TRBJ2-6; TCRdb returns TRBD1, unconfirmable since there is no DNA. The CDR3 is 17 residues long. Germline V gene data show CDR1 as SGHVS and CDR2 as FNYEAQ. Here the CDR3 reads CASSSVGLGSGANVLTF.